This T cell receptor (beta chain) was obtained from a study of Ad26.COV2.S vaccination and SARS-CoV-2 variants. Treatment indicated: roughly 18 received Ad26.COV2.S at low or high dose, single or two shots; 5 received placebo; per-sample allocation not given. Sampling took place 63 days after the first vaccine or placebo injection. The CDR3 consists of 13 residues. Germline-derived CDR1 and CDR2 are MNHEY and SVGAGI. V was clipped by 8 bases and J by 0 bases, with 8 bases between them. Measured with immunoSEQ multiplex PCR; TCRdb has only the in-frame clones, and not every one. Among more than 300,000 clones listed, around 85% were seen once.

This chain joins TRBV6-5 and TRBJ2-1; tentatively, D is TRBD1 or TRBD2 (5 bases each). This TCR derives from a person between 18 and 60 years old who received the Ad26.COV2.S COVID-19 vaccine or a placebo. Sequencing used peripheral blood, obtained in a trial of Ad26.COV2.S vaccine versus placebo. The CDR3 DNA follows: TGTGCCAGCTCGGGGCCCTCCTACAATGAGCAGTTCTTC. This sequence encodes CASSGPSYNEQFF.